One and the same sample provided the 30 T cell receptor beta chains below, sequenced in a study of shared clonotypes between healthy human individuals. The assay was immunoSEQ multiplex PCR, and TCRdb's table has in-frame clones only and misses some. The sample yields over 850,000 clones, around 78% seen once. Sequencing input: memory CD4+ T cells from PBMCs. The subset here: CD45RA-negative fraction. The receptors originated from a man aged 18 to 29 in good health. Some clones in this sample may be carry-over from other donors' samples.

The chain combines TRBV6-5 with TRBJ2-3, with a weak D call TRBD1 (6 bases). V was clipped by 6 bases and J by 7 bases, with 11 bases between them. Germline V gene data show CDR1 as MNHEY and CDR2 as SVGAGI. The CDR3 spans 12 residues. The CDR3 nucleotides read TGTGCCAGCAGCTCGAGGGGGTATACGCAGTATTTT. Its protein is CASSSRGYTQYF.

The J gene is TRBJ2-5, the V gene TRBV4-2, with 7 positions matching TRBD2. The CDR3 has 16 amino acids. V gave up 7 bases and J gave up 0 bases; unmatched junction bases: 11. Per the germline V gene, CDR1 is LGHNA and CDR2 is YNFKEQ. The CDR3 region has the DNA TGTGCCAGCAAAACCGGGACTACCTACTACCAAGAGACCCAGTACTTC. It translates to CASKTGTTYYQETQYF.

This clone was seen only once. The DNA of the CDR3 is TGTGCCAGCTCGCGCGCCACAGGGGGAGAGACCCAGTACTTC. It specifies CASSRATGGETQYF. J is TRBJ2-5 and V is TRBV18; TRBD1 matches 8 bases. CDR1 is KGHSH, CDR2 LQKENI, per germline. The CDR3 length is 14 residues. The junction had 7 bases not matched to a gene; V was cut back by 6 bases and J by 4 bases. The entire variable domain, with the rest obtained from reference TRBV18 and TRBJ2-5, is as follows: NAGVMQNPRHLVRRRGQEARLRCSPMKGHSHVYWYRQLPEEGLKFMVYLQKENIIDESGMPKERFSAEFPKEGPSILRIQQVVRGDSAAYFCASSRATGGETQYFGPGTRLLVL.

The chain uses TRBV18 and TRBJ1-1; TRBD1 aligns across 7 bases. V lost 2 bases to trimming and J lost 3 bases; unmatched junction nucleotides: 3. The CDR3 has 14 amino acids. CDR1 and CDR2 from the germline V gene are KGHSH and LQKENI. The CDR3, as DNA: TGTGCCAGCTCACCAGGGACAGCAGACACTGAAGCTTTCTTT. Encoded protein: CASSPGTADTEAFF.

CDR3 sequence: CASTQRPGYEQYF. The CDR3 bases are TGTGCCAGCACACAGCGTCCAGGCTACGAGCAGTACTTC. The chain recombines TRBV6-5 with TRBJ2-7; D remains ambiguous. Between the trimmed V and J ends, which lost 7 bases and 3 bases, there was a span of 13 bases. The CDR3 contains 13 residues. CDR1 and CDR2 from the germline V gene are MNHEY and SVGAGI.

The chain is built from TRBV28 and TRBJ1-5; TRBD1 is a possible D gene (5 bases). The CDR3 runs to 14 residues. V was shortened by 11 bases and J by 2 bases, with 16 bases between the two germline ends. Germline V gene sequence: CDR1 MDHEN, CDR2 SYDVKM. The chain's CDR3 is CAEPTGRGNQPQHF. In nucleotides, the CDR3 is TGTGCCGAACCCACGGGGCGCGGCAATCAGCCCCAGCATTTT.

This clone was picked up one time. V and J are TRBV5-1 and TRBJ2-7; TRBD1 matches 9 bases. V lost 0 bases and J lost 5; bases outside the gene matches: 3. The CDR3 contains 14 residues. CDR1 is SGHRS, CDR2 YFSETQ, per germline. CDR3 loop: CASSLAWDRDEQYF. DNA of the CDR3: TGCGCCAGCAGCTTGGCCTGGGACAGGGACGAGCAGTACTTC. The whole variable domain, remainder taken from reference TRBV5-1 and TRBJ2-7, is KAGVTQTPRYLIKTRGQQVTLSCSPISGHRSVSWYQQTPGQGLQFLFEYFSETQRNKGNFPGRFSGRQFSNSRSEMNVSTLELGDSALYLCASSLAWDRDEQYFGPGTRLTVT.

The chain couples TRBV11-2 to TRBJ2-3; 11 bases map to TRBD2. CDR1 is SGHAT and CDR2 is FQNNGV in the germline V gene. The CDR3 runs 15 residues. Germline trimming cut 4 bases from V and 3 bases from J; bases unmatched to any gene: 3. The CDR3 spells CASSSASGRTDTQYF. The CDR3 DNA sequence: TGTGCCAGCAGCTCAGCTAGCGGGAGGACAGATACGCAGTATTTT. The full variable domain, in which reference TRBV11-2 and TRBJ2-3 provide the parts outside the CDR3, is EAGVAQSPRYKIIEKRQSVAFWCNPISGHATLYWYQQILGQGPKLLIQFQNNGVVDDSQLPKDRFSAERLKGVDSTLKIQPAKLEDSAVYLCASSSASGRTDTQYFGPGTRLTVL.

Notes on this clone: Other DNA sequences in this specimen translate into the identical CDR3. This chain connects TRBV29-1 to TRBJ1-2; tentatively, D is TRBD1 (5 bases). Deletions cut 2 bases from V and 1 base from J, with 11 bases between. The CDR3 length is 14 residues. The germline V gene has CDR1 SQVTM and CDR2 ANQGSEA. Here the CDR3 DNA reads TGCAGCGTTGAACGAGGCCAGGGTAACTATGGCTACACCTTC. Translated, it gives CSVERGQGNYGYTF.

The CDR3 region has the DNA TGTGCCATCAGTGGGCCGGGGGCCGATACGCAGTATTTT. Residues: CAISGPGADTQYF. The V gene is TRBV10-3, the J gene TRBJ2-3; the D gene could be TRBD1 or TRBD2 (6 bases each). The CDR3 length is 13 residues. Trimming cost V 4 bases and J 6 bases, with 11 bases left between them. Per the germline V gene, CDR1 is ENHRY and CDR2 is SYGVKD.

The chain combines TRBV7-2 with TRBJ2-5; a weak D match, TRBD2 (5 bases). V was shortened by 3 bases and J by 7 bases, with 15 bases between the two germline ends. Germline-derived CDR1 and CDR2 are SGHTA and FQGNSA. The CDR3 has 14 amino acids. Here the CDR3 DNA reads TGTGCCAGCAGCTTCTCACGAGGAGGAGGGACCCAGTACTTC. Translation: CASSFSRGGGTQYF.

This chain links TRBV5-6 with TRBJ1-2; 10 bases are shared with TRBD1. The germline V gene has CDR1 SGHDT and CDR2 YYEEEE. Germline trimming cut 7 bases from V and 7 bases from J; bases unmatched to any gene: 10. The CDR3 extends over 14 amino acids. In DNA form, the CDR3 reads TGTGCCAGCGGCGACAGGGGGCGTTTCACTGGCTACACCTTC. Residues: CASGDRGRFTGYTF.

The chain's CDR3 is CASSQPTNRQVLDEKLFF. The CDR3, as DNA: TGCGCCAGCAGCCAGCCCACAAACCGACAGGTTCTCGATGAAAAACTGTTTTTT. V gene TRBV4-3 combines with J gene TRBJ1-4; possible D gene TRBD1, 6 bases. Germline assignment: CDR1 LGHNA and CDR2 YSLEER. The CDR3 has 18 residues. V was pared by 3 bases and J by 6 bases, with 23 bases between.

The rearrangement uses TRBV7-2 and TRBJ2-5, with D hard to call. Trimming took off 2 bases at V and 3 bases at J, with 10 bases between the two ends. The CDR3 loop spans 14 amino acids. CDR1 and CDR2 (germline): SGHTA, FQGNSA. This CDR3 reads CASSLNPVEETQYF. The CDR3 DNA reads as TGTGCCAGCAGCTTAAACCCCGTGGAAGAGACCCAGTACTTC. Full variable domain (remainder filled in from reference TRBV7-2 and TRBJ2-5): GAGVSQSPSNKVTEKGKDVELRCDPISGHTALYWYRQSLGQGLEFLIYFQGNSAPDKSGLPSDRFSAERTGGSVSTLTIQRTQQEDSAVYLCASSLNPVEETQYFGPGTRLLVL.

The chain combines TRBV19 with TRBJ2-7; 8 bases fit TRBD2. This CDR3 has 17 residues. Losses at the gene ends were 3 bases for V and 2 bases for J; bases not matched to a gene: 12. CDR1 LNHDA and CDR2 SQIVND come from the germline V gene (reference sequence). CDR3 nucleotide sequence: TGTGCCAGTAGTATCGGTTCAAGCGGGAGATCGGCCTACGAGCAGTACTTC. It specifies CASSIGSSGRSAYEQYF.

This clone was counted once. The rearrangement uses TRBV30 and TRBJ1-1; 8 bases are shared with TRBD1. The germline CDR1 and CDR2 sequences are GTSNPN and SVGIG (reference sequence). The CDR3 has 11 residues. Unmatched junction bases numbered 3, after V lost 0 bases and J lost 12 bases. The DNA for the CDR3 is TGTGCCTGGAGTGTAGACAGGGGAACTTTCTTT. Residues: CAWSVDRGTFF.

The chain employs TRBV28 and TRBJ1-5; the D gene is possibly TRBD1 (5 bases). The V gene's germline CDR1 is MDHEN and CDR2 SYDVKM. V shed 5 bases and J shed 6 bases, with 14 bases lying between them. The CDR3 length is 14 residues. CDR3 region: CASSPIGGGQPQHF. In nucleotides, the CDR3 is TGTGCCAGCAGTCCCATCGGGGGAGGTCAGCCCCAGCATTTT.

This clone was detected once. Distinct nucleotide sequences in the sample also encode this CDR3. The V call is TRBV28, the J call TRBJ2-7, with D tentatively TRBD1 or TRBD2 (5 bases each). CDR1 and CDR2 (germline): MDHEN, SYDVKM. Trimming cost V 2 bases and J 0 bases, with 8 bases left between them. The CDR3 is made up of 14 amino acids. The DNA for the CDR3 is TGTGCCAGCAGTTTAAGGGGACCCTCCTACGAGCAGTACTTC. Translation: CASSLRGPSYEQYF.

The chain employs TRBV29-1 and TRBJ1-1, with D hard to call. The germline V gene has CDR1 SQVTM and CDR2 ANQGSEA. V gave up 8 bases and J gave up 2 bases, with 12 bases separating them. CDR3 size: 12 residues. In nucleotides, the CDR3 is TGCAGCACGGACGGGCTTAACACTGAAGCTTTCTTT. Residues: CSTDGLNTEAFF.

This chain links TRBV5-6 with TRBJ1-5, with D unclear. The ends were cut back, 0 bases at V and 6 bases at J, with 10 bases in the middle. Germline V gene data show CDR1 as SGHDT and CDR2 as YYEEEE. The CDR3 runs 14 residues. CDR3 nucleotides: TGTGCCAGCAGCTTGGGAGTACAGAGTCAGCCCCAGCATTTT. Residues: CASSLGVQSQPQHF.

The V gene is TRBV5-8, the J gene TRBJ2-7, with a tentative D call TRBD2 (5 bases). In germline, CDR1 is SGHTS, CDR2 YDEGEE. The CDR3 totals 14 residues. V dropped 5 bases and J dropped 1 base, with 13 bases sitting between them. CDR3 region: CASSLDSNSYEQYF. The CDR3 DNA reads TGTGCCAGCAGTCTGGACTCCAATTCCTACGAGCAGTACTTC.

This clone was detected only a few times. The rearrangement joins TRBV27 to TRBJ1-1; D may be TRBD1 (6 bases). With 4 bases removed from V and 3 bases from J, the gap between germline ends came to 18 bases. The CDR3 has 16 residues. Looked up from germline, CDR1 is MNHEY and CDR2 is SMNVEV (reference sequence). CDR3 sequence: CASSSQGARVDTEAFF. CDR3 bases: TGTGCCAGCAGTTCACAGGGAGCGAGAGTGGACACTGAAGCTTTCTTT.

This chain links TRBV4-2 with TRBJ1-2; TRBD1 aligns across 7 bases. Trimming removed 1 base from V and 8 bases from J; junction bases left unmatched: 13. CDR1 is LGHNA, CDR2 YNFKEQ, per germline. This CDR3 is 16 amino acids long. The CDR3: CASSQGIQGIAGGYTF. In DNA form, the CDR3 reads TGTGCCAGCAGCCAAGGGATACAGGGGATCGCTGGGGGCTACACCTTC.

CDR3: CASSQDYRDDQPQHF. CDR3 nucleotides: TGCGCCAGCAGCCAAGATTACAGGGATGATCAGCCCCAGCATTTT. V gene TRBV4-1 combines with J gene TRBJ1-5; D may be TRBD1 (6 bases). V lost 0 bases, J lost 5 bases, and 11 bases lay in between. CDR1 is MGHRA and CDR2 is YSYEKL in the germline V gene. CDR3 length: 15 residues.

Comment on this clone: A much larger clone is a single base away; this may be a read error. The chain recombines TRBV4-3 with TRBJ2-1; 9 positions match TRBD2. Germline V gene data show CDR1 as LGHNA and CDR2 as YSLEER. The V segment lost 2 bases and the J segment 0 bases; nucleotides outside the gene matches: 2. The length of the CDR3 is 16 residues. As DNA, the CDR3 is TGCGCCAGCAGCCAAAGTAGCGGGAGCTCCTACAATGAGCAGTTCTTC. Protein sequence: CASSQSSGSSYNEQFF.

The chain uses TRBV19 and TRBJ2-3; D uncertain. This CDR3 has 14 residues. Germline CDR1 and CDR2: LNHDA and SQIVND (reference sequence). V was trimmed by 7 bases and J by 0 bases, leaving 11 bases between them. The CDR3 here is CASNWQTSTDTQYF. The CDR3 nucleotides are TGTGCCAGTAACTGGCAGACAAGCACAGATACGCAGTATTTT.

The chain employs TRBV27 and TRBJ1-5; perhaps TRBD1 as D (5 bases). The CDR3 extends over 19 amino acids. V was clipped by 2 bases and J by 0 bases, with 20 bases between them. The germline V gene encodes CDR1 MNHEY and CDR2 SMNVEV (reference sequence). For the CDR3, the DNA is TGTGCCAGCAGTTTAGGCGGAGGTAGCGGGGGATATAGCAATCAGCCCCAGCATTTT. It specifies CASSLGGGSGGYSNQPQHF.

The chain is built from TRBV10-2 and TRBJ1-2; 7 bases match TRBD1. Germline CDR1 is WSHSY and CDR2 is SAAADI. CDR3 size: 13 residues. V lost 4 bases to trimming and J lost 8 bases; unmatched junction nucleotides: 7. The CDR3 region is CASSVSAGGGYTF. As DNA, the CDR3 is TGCGCCAGCAGTGTCAGCGCAGGGGGAGGCTACACCTTC.

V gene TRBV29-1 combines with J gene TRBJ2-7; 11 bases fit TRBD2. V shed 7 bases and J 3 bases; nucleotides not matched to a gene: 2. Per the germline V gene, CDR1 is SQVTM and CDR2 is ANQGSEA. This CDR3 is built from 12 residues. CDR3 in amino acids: CSAGLADYEQYF. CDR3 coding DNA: TGCAGCGCGGGACTAGCGGACTACGAGCAGTACTTC.

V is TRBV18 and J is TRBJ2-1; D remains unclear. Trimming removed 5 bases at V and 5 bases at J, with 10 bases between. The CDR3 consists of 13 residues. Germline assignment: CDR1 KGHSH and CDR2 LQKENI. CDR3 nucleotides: TGTGCCAGCTCAACCACTTCGGACAATGAGCAGTTCTTC. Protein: CASSTTSDNEQFF.